These 27 T cell receptor beta chains were sequenced from one sample in a study of cytomegalovirus exposure and HLA in healthy donors. A multiplex PCR was run with 60 Vbeta primers and 13 Jbeta primers. Libraries were prepared by immunoSEQ multiplex PCR; TCRdb keeps only in-frame clonotypes and omits some of them. The data show under 70,000 clones, about two thirds seen once. Material for sequencing was PBMCs. These receptors originate from a woman aged 25-40 years in good health and CMV-seronegative.

This chain connects TRBV4-3 to TRBJ1-3; TRBD1 is a possible D gene (6 bases). The CDR3 has 16 residues. The V end lost 1 base, the J end lost 8 bases, and 18 bases lay between the germline ends. The germline V gene encodes CDR1 LGHNA and CDR2 YSLEER. Written as DNA, the CDR3 is TGCGCCAGCAGCCAAGCCCCTGGGGGCAATAGGGACACCATATATTTT. This encodes CASSQAPGGNRDTIYF.

This chain links TRBV6-1 with TRBJ2-5, with D possibly matching TRBD1 (6 bases). V was clipped by 6 bases and J by 4 bases, with 18 bases between them. CDR3 length equals 15 residues. CDR1 and CDR2 (germline): MNHNS, SASEGT. CDR3 sequence: CASSPGTLQGETQYF. The CDR3 DNA follows: TGTGCCAGCAGCCCCGGGACACTCCAGGGAGAGACCCAGTACTTC.

The chain employs TRBV2 and TRBJ1-1, with D maybe TRBD1 (6 bases). V lost 5 bases to trimming and J lost 7 bases, with 20 bases between them. CDR1 is SNHLY and CDR2 is FYNNEI in the germline V gene. This CDR3 contains 15 residues. The CDR3 DNA follows: TGTGCCAGCAGTCCCGGAAGCACCAGGGGCCTTGAAGCTTTCTTT. Residues: CASSPGSTRGLEAFF.

This clone was picked up a small number of times. This chain's CDR3 is CAISESLSLNEKLFF. Here the CDR3 DNA reads TGTGCCATCAGTGAGTCACTTAGCCTTAATGAAAAACTGTTTTTT. The chain couples TRBV10-3 to TRBJ1-4; unclear D gene. Trimming left V 0 bases short and J 4 bases short, with 9 bases between. This CDR3 is built from 15 residues. Per the germline V gene, CDR1 is ENHRY and CDR2 is SYGVKD.

The genes are TRBV2 and TRBJ2-7; 9 bases fit TRBD1. Germline CDR1 and CDR2: SNHLY and FYNNEI. With V trimmed by 9 bases and J by 2 bases, 8 bases remained unmatched. The CDR3 totals 14 residues. The CDR3 here is CASDDRDRAYEQYF. The CDR3 bases are TGTGCCAGTGATGACCGGGACAGGGCCTACGAGCAGTACTTC.

V usage is TRBV28 and J usage is TRBJ1-2; 8 bases line up with TRBD1. V was clipped by 5 bases and J by 8 bases; unmatched bases: 10. Looked up from germline, CDR1 is MDHEN and CDR2 is SYDVKM. This CDR3 contains 14 residues. CDR3 region: CASSPNGQGRGYTF. CDR3 in DNA: TGTGCCAGCAGTCCCAACGGACAGGGTAGGGGCTACACCTTC.

The rearrangement uses TRBV7-3 and TRBJ2-7; D call uncertain. Germline CDR1 and CDR2: SGHTA and FQGTGA. The CDR3 has 13 residues. Trimming took off 4 bases at V and 3 bases at J, with 10 bases between the two ends. DNA of the CDR3: TGTGCCAGCAGCTCAACTCACGGCTACGAGCAGTACTTC. This sequence encodes CASSSTHGYEQYF.

This clone was counted between two and nine times. The chain links TRBV21-1 to TRBJ1-2; the table gives TRBD1 as D, unverified against the DNA. TRBV21-1 counts as a pseudogene. This CDR3 is built from 14 residues. The CDR3 DNA reads as TGTGCCAGCAGCAAGGGCTTAAGGCCTTACGGCTACACCTTC. This codes for CASSKGLRPYGYTF.

The rearrangement uses TRBV7-9 and TRBJ2-5; 12 bases agree with TRBD2. This CDR3 has 16 residues. Germline V gene data show CDR1 as SEHNR and CDR2 as FQNEAQ (reference sequence). Losses at the gene ends were 1 base for V and 3 bases for J; bases not matched to a gene: 3. The chain's CDR3 is CASSLDLAGGEETQYF. In DNA, the CDR3 is TGTGCCAGCAGCTTAGACCTAGCGGGGGGGGAAGAGACCCAGTACTTC. Complete variable domain (other parts from reference TRBV7-9 and TRBJ2-5): DTGVSQNPRHKITKRGQNVTFRCDPISEHNRLYWYRQTLGQGPEFLTYFQNEAQLEKSRLLSDRFSAERPKGSFSTLEIQRTEQGDSAMYLCASSLDLAGGEETQYFGPGTRLLVL.

The rearrangement joins TRBV11-2 to TRBJ1-1, with D perhaps matching TRBD1 (6 bases). The CDR3 length is 15 residues. Germline CDR1 is SGHAT and CDR2 is FQNNGV. Trimming removed 1 base at V and 3 bases at J, with 12 bases between. The CDR3: CASSLAGHRDTEAFF. CDR3 coding DNA: TGTGCCAGCAGCTTAGCGGGACACCGGGACACTGAAGCTTTCTTT.

This chain joins TRBV2 and TRBJ1-3, with 8 positions matching TRBD1. The CDR3 consists of 17 residues. Germline CDR1 SNHLY, CDR2 FYNNEI. Losses at the gene ends were 5 bases for V and 1 base for J; bases not matched to a gene: 10. The CDR3: CASSSQGGPFSGNTIYF. The DNA of the CDR3 is TGTGCCAGCAGTTCACAGGGGGGGCCCTTTTCTGGAAACACCATATATTTT.

The chain is built from TRBV18 and TRBJ2-3, with D perhaps TRBD2 (6 bases). The germline V gene encodes CDR1 KGHSH and CDR2 LQKENI. CDR3 length: 15 residues. Trimming shortened V by 1 base and J by 3 bases, and 11 bases separated the two germline ends. The CDR3 DNA is TGTGCCAGCTCACCACGGGGGGTTAGGACAGATACGCAGTATTTT. Protein: CASSPRGVRTDTQYF.

The chain uses TRBV9 and TRBJ2-2; 7 bases match TRBD1. Trimming at V came to 0 bases and at J to 6 bases, leaving 8 bases not matched to a gene. The CDR3 has 16 amino acids. Germline V gene lookup returns CDR1 SGDLS and CDR2 YYNGEE. The CDR3 sequence is CASSVATGRGSGELFF. The CDR3, as DNA: TGTGCCAGCAGCGTAGCAACCGGCAGGGGGTCCGGGGAGCTGTTTTTT.

The V call is TRBV5-5, the J call TRBJ2-3, with 12 bases that match TRBD2. Germline values: CDR1 SGHKS, CDR2 YYEKEE (reference sequence). J lost 1 base, V lost 0 bases, and 6 bases had no gene match. This CDR3 has 18 amino acids. Here the CDR3 DNA reads TGTGCCAGCAGCTTGGCTACCGGGACTAGCGGGCGCACAGATACGCAGTATTTT. Protein product: CASSLATGTSGRTDTQYF. Together with reference TRBV5-5 and TRBJ2-3, the CDR3 gives the full variable domain: DAGVTQSPTHLIKTRGQQVTLRCSPISGHKSVSWYQQVLGQGPQFIFQYYEKEERGRGNFPDRFSARQFPNYSSELNVNALLLGDSALYLCASSLATGTSGRTDTQYFGPGTRLTVL.

The rearrangement joins TRBV19 to TRBJ1-5; the D gene is possibly TRBD1 (6 bases). There are 14 residues in the CDR3. V gave up 10 bases and J gave up 2 bases, with 15 bases separating them. Germline V lookup: CDR1 LNHDA, CDR2 SQIVND (reference sequence). Written as DNA, the CDR3 is TGTGCCACCCAGGGGTTAGTAGGCAATCAGCCCCAGCATTTT. It is translated as CATQGLVGNQPQHF.

The gene calls are TRBV30 and TRBJ2-7, with a weak D call TRBD1 (5 bases). Germline values: CDR1 GTSNPN, CDR2 SVGIG (reference sequence). CDR3 size: 13 residues. The V end was cut by 1 base, the J end by 0 bases, with 7 bases between. CDR3 DNA sequence: TGTGCCTGGAGTGGCGACAGCTCCTACGAGCAGTACTTC. Translating gives CAWSGDSSYEQYF.

This clone was observed a single time. The V gene is TRBV5-1, the J gene TRBJ1-1; 8 nucleotides match TRBD1. Trimming took 4 bases from V and 4 from J; bases not matched to a gene: 9. The CDR3 runs 15 residues. Germline V CDR1 and CDR2: SGHRS, YFSETQ. Written as DNA, the CDR3 is TGCGCCAGCAGCGACATTACAGGGGGTGGCACTGAAGCTTTCTTT. Translation: CASSDITGGGTEAFF.

J is TRBJ2-1 and V is TRBV6-5, with a possible D match to TRBD1 (6 bases). Germline V gene lookup returns CDR1 MNHEY and CDR2 SVGAGI. CDR3 length: 13 residues. Trimming took 2 bases from V and 9 from J, leaving 11 bases between them. For the CDR3, the DNA is TGTGCCAGCAGTTACGGCAGGGGTGCTGAGCAGTTCTTC. This codes for CASSYGRGAEQFF.

The chain combines TRBV6-5 with TRBJ1-6; D is possibly TRBD1 (5 bases). This CDR3 has 15 amino acids. The V end lost 5 bases, the J end lost 8 bases, and 16 bases lay between the germline ends. Germline V gene data show CDR1 as MNHEY and CDR2 as SVGAGI. Here the CDR3 DNA reads TGTGCCAGCAGTCTGGCTCGGGGAGGGGATTCACCCCTCCACTTT. Encoded protein: CASSLARGGDSPLHF.

The rearrangement links TRBV5-1 to TRBJ2-6; D call uncertain. CDR1 is SGHRS and CDR2 is YFSETQ in the germline V gene. V was trimmed by 6 bases and J by 2 bases, leaving 6 bases between them. The length of the CDR3 is 13 residues. CDR3 loop: CASTRAGANVLTF. CDR3 DNA: TGCGCCAGCACCCGGGCTGGGGCCAACGTCCTGACTTTC.

The chain joins TRBV5-1 to TRBJ2-2, with a weak D call TRBD2 (7 bases). There are 15 residues in the CDR3. Germline CDR1 SGHRS, CDR2 YFSETQ. Trimming stripped 0 bases from V and 5 bases from J, with 11 bases between. The CDR3 DNA reads TGCGCCAGCAGCTTGGAGGGGGGGCGGACCGGGGAGCTGTTTTTT. It specifies CASSLEGGRTGELFF.

This clone was observed a handful of times. The chain couples TRBV4-2 to TRBJ2-5; TRBD1 is a possible D gene (6 bases). Germline loops: CDR1 LGHNA, CDR2 YNFKEQ. V gave up 6 bases and J gave up 4 bases, with 18 bases separating them. The CDR3 sequence is 15 residues long. The CDR3 is CASRDLTGRGETQYF. The CDR3 DNA sequence: TGTGCCAGCAGGGATCTAACAGGGAGAGGAGAGACCCAGTACTTC.

The chain joins TRBV2 to TRBJ2-5; TRBD2 agrees at 11 bases. J lost 3 bases, V lost 3 bases, and 6 bases had no gene match. The CDR3 is made up of 16 amino acids. Germline CDR1 reads SNHLY; CDR2 reads FYNNEI. The CDR3 loop is CASSDWLAGGKETQYF. In DNA form, the CDR3 reads TGTGCCAGCAGTGACTGGCTAGCGGGGGGAAAAGAGACCCAGTACTTC.

The chain is built from TRBV5-4 and TRBJ1-2; D is possibly TRBD1 (5 bases). Trimming pared 0 bases from V and 9 bases from J, leaving 12 bases between. From germline, CDR1 is SGHNT and CDR2 YYREEE (reference sequence). This CDR3 has 13 amino acids. DNA for the CDR3: TGTGCCAGCAGCTTGGGGCAGGGCGCGAGCTACACCTTC. Protein sequence: CASSLGQGASYTF.

The V call is TRBV6-1, the J call TRBJ1-1, with 10 bases lining up with TRBD1. The ends lost 8 bases at V and 4 bases at J; junction bases unmatched: 7. This CDR3 is 14 amino acids long. Germline V gene data show CDR1 as MNHNS and CDR2 as SASEGT. CDR3 coding DNA: TGTGCCAGCCAGACAGGGGGCGCGGGCACTGAAGCTTTCTTT. Its translation is CASQTGGAGTEAFF.

The chain couples TRBV7-9 to TRBJ1-3; no reliable D call. V shed 3 bases and J shed 0 bases, with 9 bases lying between them. Per germline, CDR1 SEHNR and CDR2 FQNEAQ (reference sequence). The CDR3 loop spans 15 amino acids. CDR3 sequence reads: CASSLGSLSGNTIYF. CDR3 bases: TGTGCCAGCAGCTTGGGCAGCCTCTCTGGAAACACCATATATTTT.

V and J are TRBV2 and TRBJ2-7, with TRBD2 as a possible D gene (5 bases). V shed 10 bases and J shed 0 bases, with 16 bases lying between them. This CDR3 contains 14 residues. Germline V lookup: CDR1 SNHLY, CDR2 FYNNEI. In DNA, the CDR3 is TGTGCCATCAGAGGAGGATCCAGCTCCTACGAGCAGTACTTC. Amino acid sequence: CAIRGGSSSYEQYF.